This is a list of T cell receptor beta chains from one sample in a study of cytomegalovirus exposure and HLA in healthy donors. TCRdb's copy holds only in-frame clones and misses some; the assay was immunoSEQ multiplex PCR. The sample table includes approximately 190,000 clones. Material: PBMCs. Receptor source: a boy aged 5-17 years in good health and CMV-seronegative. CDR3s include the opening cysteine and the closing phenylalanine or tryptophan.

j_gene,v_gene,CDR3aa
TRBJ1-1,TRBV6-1,CASSEAPTGGTEAFF
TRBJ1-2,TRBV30,CAWSPAIFLGDGYTF
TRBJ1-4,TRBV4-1,CASSQRTGRGGYEKLFF
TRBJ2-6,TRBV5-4,CASRGTGTGANVLTF
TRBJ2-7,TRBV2,CASTMTGTSHVGQYF
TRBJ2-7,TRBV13,CASSPGDLAGGPYEQYF
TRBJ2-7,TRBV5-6,CASSFANTLGTFVYEQYF
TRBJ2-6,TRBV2,CASSGDRAGANVLTF
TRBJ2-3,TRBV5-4,CASSLRQTRLTDTQYF
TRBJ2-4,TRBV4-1,CASSQGRLKLAKNIQYF
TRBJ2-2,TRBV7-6,CASNRLEGANTGELFF
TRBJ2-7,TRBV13,CASSLVAGTVAYEQYF
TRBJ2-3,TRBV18,CASSPIGLTDTQYF
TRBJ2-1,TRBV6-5,CASSYRGQGTYHEQFF
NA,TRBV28,CASSLRPPSGYEQYF
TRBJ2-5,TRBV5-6,CASSLGQKETQYF
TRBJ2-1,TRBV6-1,CASSDGLAINEQFF
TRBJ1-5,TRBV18,CASSPAGSGQPQHF
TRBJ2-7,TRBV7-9,CASSSRSSGPYEQYF
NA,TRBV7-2,CASSFDRYEQYF
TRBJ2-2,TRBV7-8,CASLIRGGRDSTGELFF
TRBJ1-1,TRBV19,CASSENDRFKNTEAFF
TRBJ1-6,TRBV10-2,CASRAGTSGSPLHF
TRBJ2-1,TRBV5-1,CASSLGLAGVNNEQFF
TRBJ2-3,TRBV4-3,CASSQEKVAGESSTDTQYF
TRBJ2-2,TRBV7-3,CASSLTGGLTGELFF
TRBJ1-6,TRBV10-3,CAIRPGGDSPLHF
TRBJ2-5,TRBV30,CACTSGGSEETQYF
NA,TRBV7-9,CASSLASGSYEQYF
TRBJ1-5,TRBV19,CASSITSNQPQHF
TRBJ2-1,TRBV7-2,CASSLDAYNEQFF
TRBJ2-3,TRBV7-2,CASSIRGPSTDTQYF
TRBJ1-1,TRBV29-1,CSVRGPLGEAFF
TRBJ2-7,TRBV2,CASRGGADYEQYF
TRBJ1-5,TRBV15,CATSRDRSLGGNQPQHF
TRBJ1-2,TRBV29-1,CSVEIGVGRGADGYTF
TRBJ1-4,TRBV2,CASTRTGEGATNEKLFF
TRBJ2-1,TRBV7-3,CASSLGLAGNNEQFF
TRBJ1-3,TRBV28,CASSYRVMGSGNTIYF
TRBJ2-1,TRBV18,CASSPRHEPNEQFF
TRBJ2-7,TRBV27,CASSLAGYSYEQYF
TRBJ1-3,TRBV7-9,CASSGTGAGNTIYF
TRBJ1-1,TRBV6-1,CASSQGYTEAFF
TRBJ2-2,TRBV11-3,CASSSGQGYTGELFF
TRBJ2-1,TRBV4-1,CASSLITSGGSYNEQFF
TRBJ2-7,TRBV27,CASSLIRGGGGDEQYF
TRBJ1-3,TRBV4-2,CASGILGAAGNTIYF
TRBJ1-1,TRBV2,CASSEWGRTEAFF
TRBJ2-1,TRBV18,CASSPRTNEQFF
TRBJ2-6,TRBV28,CASSSGGSGANVLTF
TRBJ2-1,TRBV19,CASRTSGGSSYNEQFF